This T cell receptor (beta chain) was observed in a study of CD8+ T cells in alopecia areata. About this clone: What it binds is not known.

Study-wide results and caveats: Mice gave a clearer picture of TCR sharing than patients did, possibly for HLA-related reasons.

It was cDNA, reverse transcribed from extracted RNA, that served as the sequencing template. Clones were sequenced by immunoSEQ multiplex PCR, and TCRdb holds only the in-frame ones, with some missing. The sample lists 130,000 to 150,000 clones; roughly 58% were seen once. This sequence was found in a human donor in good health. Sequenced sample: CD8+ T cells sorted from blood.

CDR3 loop: CASRKWGGGHGYTF. Here the CDR3 DNA reads TGTGCCAGCAGAAAATGGGGCGGCGGGCATGGCTACACCTTC. V usage is TRBV6-5 and J usage is TRBJ1-2; weak D call: TRBD1 (5 bases). Per the germline V gene, CDR1 is MNHEY and CDR2 is SVGAGI. The CDR3 spans 14 residues. V dropped 6 bases and J dropped 6 bases, with 17 bases sitting between them.